These 9 T cell receptor beta chains were all obtained from the same sample, sequenced in a study of blood T cell repertoires in COVID-19. Measured with immunoSEQ multiplex PCR; TCRdb has only the in-frame clones, and not every one. The sample yields 200,000 to 250,000 clones, 82% seen once. Sample: peripheral blood. The receptors here all came from a woman of 80 years or more with COVID-19, enrolled during active disease.

The chain links TRBV2 to TRBJ2-7; D is uncertain. The CDR3 has 13 residues. The V gene lost 4 bases and the J gene lost 7 bases, with 14 bases spanning the gap. Germline V lookup: CDR1 SNHLY, CDR2 FYNNEI. The CDR3 nucleotides are TGTGCCAGCAGTGTATTATTCGGAGAAGAGCAGTACTTC. Its translation is CASSVLFGEEQYF.

The chain joins TRBV5-1 to TRBJ2-3; D gene ambiguous. The length of the CDR3 is 15 residues. The ends were cut back, 4 bases at V and 2 bases at J, with 14 bases in the middle. CDR1 SGHRS and CDR2 YFSETQ come from the germline V gene. Written as DNA, the CDR3 is TGCGCCAGCAGCGAGACGTCGACATACACAGATACGCAGTATTTT. It is translated as CASSETSTYTDTQYF.

The chain has TRBV28 and TRBJ1-3; possibly TRBD1 for D (5 bases). Germline V CDR1 and CDR2: MDHEN, SYDVKM. Trimming stripped 5 bases from V and 7 bases from J, with 18 bases between. The CDR3 totals 15 residues. The CDR3 region is CASSPQGAGVNTIYF. In DNA form, the CDR3 reads TGTGCCAGCAGTCCGCAAGGGGCAGGCGTGAACACCATATATTTT.

This chain uses TRBV6-6 with TRBJ2-1; the D gene is possibly TRBD2 (6 bases). Germline values: CDR1 MNHNY, CDR2 SVGAGI (reference sequence). The CDR3 loop spans 12 amino acids. Trimming removed 6 bases from V and 9 bases from J, with 12 bases in between. In nucleotides, the CDR3 is TGTGCCAGCAGCCTGACTAGTGGTGAGCAGTTCTTC. It specifies CASSLTSGEQFF.

This rearrangement joins TRBV5-5 to TRBJ2-3, with unresolved D. The V gene's germline CDR1 is SGHKS and CDR2 YYEKEE (reference sequence). V was shortened by 5 bases and J by 1 base, with 5 bases between the two germline ends. This CDR3 spans 12 amino acids. The CDR3 sequence is CASRSRTDTQYF. CDR3 bases: TGTGCCAGCAGGTCTCGCACAGATACGCAGTATTTT.

This chain joins TRBV30 and TRBJ1-3; D gene uncertain. The ends were cut back, 4 bases at V and 0 bases at J, with 10 bases in the middle. The germline V gene has CDR1 GTSNPN and CDR2 SVGIG (reference sequence). This CDR3 spans 14 amino acids. The CDR3 reads CAWKRANSGNTIYF. Written as DNA, the CDR3 is TGTGCCTGGAAGCGGGCTAACTCTGGAAACACCATATATTTT.

The rearrangement uses TRBV19 and TRBJ1-2; maybe TRBD1 (5 bases). V lost 1 base and J lost 4, with 13 bases in between. CDR1 is LNHDA, CDR2 SQIVND, per germline (reference sequence). The CDR3 runs to 15 residues. The CDR3 region is CASSIGGAGGYGYTF. In nucleotides, the CDR3 is TGTGCCAGTAGTATAGGAGGAGCGGGGGGCTATGGCTACACCTTC.

The chain couples TRBV19 to TRBJ1-5; 10 bases fit TRBD1. V trimming: 10 bases; J trimming: 6 bases; junction bases outside the gene matches: 12. The CDR3 extends over 15 amino acids. The germline V gene has CDR1 LNHDA and CDR2 SQIVND (reference sequence). The CDR3, as DNA: TGTGCCACTTGCTCCGGGACAGGGGTGGCTCAGCCCCAGCATTTT. Its translation is CATCSGTGVAQPQHF.

This chain uses TRBV4-3 with TRBJ1-2, with D unclear. Between the trimmed V and J ends, which lost 5 bases and 4 bases, there was a span of 5 bases. The CDR3 sequence is 11 residues long. CDR1 and CDR2 (germline): LGHNA, YSLEER. CDR3 protein: CASSGFYGYTF. The CDR3 DNA sequence: TGCGCCAGCAGCGGCTTCTATGGCTACACCTTC.